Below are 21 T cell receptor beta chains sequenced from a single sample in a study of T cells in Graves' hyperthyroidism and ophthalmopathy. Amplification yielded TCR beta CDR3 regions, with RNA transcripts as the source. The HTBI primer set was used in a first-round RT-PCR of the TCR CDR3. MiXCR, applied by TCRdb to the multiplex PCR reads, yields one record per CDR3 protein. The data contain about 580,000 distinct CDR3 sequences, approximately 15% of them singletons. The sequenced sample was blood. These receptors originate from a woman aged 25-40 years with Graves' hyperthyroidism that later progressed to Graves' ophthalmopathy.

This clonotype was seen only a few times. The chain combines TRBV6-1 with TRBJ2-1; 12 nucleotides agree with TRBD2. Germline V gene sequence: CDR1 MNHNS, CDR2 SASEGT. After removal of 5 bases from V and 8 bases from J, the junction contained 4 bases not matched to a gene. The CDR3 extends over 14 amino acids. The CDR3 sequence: CASSPTSGSDEQFF. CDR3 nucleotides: TGTGCCAGCAGTCCGACTAGCGGGAGCGATGAGCAGTTCTTC.

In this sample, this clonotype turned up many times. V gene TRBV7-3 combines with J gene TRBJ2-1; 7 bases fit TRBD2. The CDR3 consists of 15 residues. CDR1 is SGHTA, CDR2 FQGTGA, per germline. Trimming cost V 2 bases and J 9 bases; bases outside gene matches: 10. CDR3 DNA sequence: TGTGCCAGCAGCTTAGCGTCTAGCGGATTGGGTGAGCAGTTCTTC. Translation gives CASSLASSGLGEQFF.

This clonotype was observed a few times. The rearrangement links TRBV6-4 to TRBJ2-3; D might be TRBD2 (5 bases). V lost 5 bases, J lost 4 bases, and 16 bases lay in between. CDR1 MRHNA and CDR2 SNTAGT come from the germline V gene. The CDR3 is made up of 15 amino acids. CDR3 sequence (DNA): TGTGCCAGCAGTTCTCGGGGAAAACTTTCAGATACGCAGTATTTT. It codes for CASSSRGKLSDTQYF.

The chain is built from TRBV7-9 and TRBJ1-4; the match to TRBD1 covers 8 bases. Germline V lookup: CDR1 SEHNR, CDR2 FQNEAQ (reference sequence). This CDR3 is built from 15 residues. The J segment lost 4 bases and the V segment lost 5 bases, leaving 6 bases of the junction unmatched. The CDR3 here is CASSPGQGLNEKLFF. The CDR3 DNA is TGTGCCAGCAGCCCAGGACAGGGACTTAATGAAAAACTGTTTTTT.

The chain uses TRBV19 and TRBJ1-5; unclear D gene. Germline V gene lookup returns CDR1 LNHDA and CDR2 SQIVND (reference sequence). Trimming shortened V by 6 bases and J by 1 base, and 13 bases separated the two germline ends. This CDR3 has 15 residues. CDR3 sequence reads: CASSIGASSNQPQHF. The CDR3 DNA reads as TGTGCCAGTAGCATTGGTGCCTCAAGCAATCAGCCCCAGCATTTT.

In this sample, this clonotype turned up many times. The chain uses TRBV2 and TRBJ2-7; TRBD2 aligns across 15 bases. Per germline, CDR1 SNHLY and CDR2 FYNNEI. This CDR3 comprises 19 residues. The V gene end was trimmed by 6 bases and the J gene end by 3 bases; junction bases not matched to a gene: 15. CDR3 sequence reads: CASRPQGLAGGPRFYEQYF. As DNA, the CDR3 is TGTGCCAGCAGACCCCAAGGACTAGCGGGAGGGCCCCGATTCTACGAGCAGTACTTC.

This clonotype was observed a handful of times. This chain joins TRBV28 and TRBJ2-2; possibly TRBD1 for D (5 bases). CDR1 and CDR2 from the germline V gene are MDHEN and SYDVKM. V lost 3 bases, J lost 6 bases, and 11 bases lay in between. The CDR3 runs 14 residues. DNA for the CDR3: TGTGCCAGCAGTTTTGGTATGACAGCCGGGGAGCTGTTTTTT. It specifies CASSFGMTAGELFF.

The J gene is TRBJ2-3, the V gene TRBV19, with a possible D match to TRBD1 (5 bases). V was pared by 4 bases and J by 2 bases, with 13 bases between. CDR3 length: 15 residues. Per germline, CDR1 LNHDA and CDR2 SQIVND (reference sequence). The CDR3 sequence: CASSKGKQLTDTQYF. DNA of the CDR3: TGTGCCAGTAGTAAGGGGAAGCAACTCACAGATACGCAGTATTTT.

The CDR3 sequence: CASRSPGSRTEAFF. In DNA, the CDR3 is TGTGCCAGCAGGTCTCCGGGAAGCCGGACTGAAGCTTTCTTT. This chain uses TRBV7-3 with TRBJ1-1; D is ambiguous. The CDR3 length is 14 residues. Germline-derived CDR1 and CDR2 are SGHTA and FQGTGA. Trimming took 6 bases from V and 5 from J, leaving 16 bases between them.

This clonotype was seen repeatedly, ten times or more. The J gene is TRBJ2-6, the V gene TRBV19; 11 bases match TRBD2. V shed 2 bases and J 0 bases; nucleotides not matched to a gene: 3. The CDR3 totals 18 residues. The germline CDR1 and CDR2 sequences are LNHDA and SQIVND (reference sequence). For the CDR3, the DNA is TGTGCCAGTAGTATATTAGGGACTAGCGGCTCTGGGGCCAACGTCCTGACTTTC. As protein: CASSILGTSGSGANVLTF.

The CDR3 protein is CAWSAGQGGNEQYF. CDR3 bases: TGTGCCTGGAGTGCAGGACAGGGAGGGAACGAGCAGTACTTC. V gene TRBV30 combines with J gene TRBJ2-7; a possible D gene is TRBD1 (8 bases). Looked up from germline, CDR1 is GTSNPN and CDR2 is SVGIG (reference sequence). V was pared by 1 base and J by 5 bases, with 15 bases between. The CDR3 totals 14 residues. Using reference TRBV30 and TRBJ2-7 for the parts outside the CDR3, the full variable domain is SQTIHQWPATLVQPVGSPLSLECTVEGTSNPNLYWYRQAAGRGLQLLFYSVGIGQISSEVPQNLSASRPQDRQFILSSKKLLLSDSGFYLCAWSAGQGGNEQYFGPGTRLTVT.

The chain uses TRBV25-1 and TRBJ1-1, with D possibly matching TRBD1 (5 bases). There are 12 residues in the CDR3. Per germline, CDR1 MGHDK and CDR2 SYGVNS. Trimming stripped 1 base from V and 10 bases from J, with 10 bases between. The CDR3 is CASSELGVGAFF. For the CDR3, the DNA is TGTGCCAGCAGTGAATTGGGGGTGGGAGCTTTCTTT.

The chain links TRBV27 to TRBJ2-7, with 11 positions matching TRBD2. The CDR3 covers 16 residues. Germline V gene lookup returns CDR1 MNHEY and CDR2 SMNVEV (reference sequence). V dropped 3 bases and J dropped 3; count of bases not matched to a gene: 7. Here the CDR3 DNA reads TGTGCCAGCAGTTTTACCGGGACTAGCGGTTTCTACGAGCAGTACTTC. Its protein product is CASSFTGTSGFYEQYF.

The CDR3 protein is CASSGSHGSYEQYF. The CDR3 DNA reads as TGTGCCAGCAGCGGCAGCCATGGATCCTACGAGCAGTACTTC. This sequence joins TRBV7-2 and TRBJ2-7; D call uncertain. The CDR3 has 14 residues. Germline CDR1 is SGHTA and CDR2 is FQGNSA. Trimming cost V 5 bases and J 1 base, with 12 bases left between them.

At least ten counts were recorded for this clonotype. CDR3 in amino acids: CASSQLAGETYEQYF. The CDR3 bases are TGTGCCAGCAGCCAACTAGCGGGTGAAACCTACGAGCAGTACTTC. This chain uses TRBV11-3 with TRBJ2-7; 9 positions match TRBD2. Per germline, CDR1 SGHNT and CDR2 YENEEA. The junction had 7 bases not matched to a gene; V was cut back by 5 bases and J by 2 bases. The CDR3 is made up of 15 amino acids.

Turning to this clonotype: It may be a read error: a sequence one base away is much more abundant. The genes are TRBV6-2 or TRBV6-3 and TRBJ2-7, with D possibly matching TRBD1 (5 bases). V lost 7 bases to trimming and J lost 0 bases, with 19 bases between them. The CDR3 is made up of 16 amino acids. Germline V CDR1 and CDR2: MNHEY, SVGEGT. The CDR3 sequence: CASNRFSTVSSYEQYF. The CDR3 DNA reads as TGTGCCAGCAACAGATTCTCGACAGTGAGCTCCTACGAGCAGTACTTC.

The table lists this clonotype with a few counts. For the CDR3, the DNA is TGTGCCAGTAGTATAAGTTCTAGCGACAATGAGCAGTTCTTC. Translated: CASSISSSDNEQFF. The V gene is TRBV19, the J gene TRBJ2-1, with D perhaps matching TRBD2 (6 bases). This CDR3 is built from 14 residues. Germline loops: CDR1 LNHDA, CDR2 SQIVND (reference sequence). V lost 2 bases, J lost 5 bases, and 10 bases lay in between.

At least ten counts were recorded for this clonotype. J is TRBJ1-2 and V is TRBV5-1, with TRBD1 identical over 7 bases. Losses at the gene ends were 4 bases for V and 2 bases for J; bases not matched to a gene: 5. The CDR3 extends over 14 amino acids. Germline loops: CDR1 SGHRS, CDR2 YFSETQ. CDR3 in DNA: TGCGCCAGCAGCGGAAAACAGGGGAACTATGGCTACACCTTC. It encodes CASSGKQGNYGYTF. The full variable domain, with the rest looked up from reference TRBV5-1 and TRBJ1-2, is KAGVTQTPRYLIKTRGQQVTLSCSPISGHRSVSWYQQTPGQGLQFLFEYFSETQRNKGNFPGRFSGRQFSNSRSEMNVSTLELGDSALYLCASSGKQGNYGYTFGSGTRLTVV.

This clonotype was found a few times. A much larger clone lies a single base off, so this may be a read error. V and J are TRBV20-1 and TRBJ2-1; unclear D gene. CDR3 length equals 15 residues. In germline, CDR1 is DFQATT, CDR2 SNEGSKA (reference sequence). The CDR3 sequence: CSARAGDVSYNEQSF. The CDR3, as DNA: TGCAGTGCTAGAGCGGGCGACGTCTCCTACAATGAGCAGTCCTTC.

Written as DNA, the CDR3 is TGTGCCACCAGTGATTTGCCTCAAGAGACCCAGTACTTC. This codes for CATSDLPQETQYF. The chain uses TRBV24-1 and TRBJ2-5; D gene unclear. Germline V gene sequence: CDR1 KGHDR, CDR2 SFDVKD. CDR3 size: 13 residues. The V end was cut by 0 bases, the J end by 2 bases, with 3 bases between.

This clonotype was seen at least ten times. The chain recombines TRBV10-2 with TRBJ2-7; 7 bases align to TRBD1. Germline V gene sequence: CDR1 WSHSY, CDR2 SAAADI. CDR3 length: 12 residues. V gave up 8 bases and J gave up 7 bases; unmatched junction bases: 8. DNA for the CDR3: TGCGCCAGCCAGGACAGGTCGAGAGAGCAGTACTTC. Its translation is CASQDRSREQYF.